This T cell receptor beta chain was profiled in a study of blood T cells in healthy people across ages. Note on this clonotype: Its specificity is not known.

Looked up from germline, CDR1 is LNHDA and CDR2 is SQIVND (reference sequence). This CDR3 region has 19 residues. The junction had 22 bases not matched to a gene; V was cut back by 6 bases and J by 8 bases. Using a J-beta primer mix together with a sample-barcoded 5' primer, a second PCR was run for roughly 6 to 11 cycles. TCRdb analysed the 5' RACE reads with MiXCR anew, one entry per CDR3 protein. The table records hundreds of thousands of distinct CDR3 sequences, approximately 31% of them present only once. Study results and caveats: Strong correlation existed between TCR beta diversity and naive T cell percentage. Without sorted subsets, naive and antigen-experienced compartments could not be conclusively compared. Donor CMV status was unknown, possibly confounding expanded clonotype changes. Long-lived donors exceeded aged donors in naive CD4+ cells and diversity.

The chain combines TRBV19 with TRBJ1-2, with 12 bases lining up with TRBD1. This clonotype was sampled from a woman over 75 in good health. The sequenced sample consisted of blood. CDR3 nucleotides: TGTGCCAGTAGCACGCGGGCCGGGACAGGGGGCAGTGAGCTGGGCGGCTACACCTTC. Translating gives CASSTRAGTGGSELGGYTF.